Below, one TCR beta chain is given with its context. Its antigen remains unidentified. Primers included in the PCR were 60 Vbeta and 13 Jbeta primers. This table comes from immunoSEQ multiplex PCR, and its TCRdb copy is limited to in-frame clones, with some not included. The sample contains 200,000 or so clones, over 70% of which appear only once. The V gene lost 3 bases and the J gene lost 14 bases, with 22 bases spanning the gap. CDR1 and CDR2 (germline): MNHEY, SMNVEV (reference sequence). The CDR3 extends over 14 amino acids. The entry originates in a study of cytomegalovirus exposure and HLA in healthy donors. Findings and caveats of the study: Most subjects had HLA-A and HLA-B alleles reportedly predicted accurately by TCR beta sequences. Later analysis identified around 15,000 TCR beta sequences associated with HLA alleles, using a false discovery rate threshold of 0.05.

This chain links TRBV27 with TRBJ2-5; the D gene is possibly TRBD2 (7 bases). Sequencing used PBMCs. The receptor's source is a man younger than 45 in good health and CMV-seronegative. The CDR3, as DNA: TGTGCCAGCAGTTTTAACAGGGTGGGGAGGGTCCTCTACTTC. This translates into CASSFNRVGRVLYF.